This T cell receptor (beta chain) was observed in a study of blood T cell repertoires in COVID-19. Study at large: Samples of COVID-19 (acute and convalescent) were obtained from the United States, Italy and Spain. T cells, B-cell-depleted T cells, or PBMCs supplied cDNA or gDNA.

This CDR3 is built from 16 residues. The V gene end was trimmed by 0 bases and the J gene end by 4 bases; junction bases not matched to a gene: 6. In germline, CDR1 is MRHNA, CDR2 SNTAGT. Authors' processing steps: Nucleated cell number was recorded as an estimate derived from reference gene primer amplification. Here immunoSEQ multiplex PCR was the method, and the copy in TCRdb shows in-frame clones only, minus some. That table gives V, J and clone size, and the DNA gave D and trimming. Altogether over 200,000 clones are present, about nine tenths being singletons, with the ten largest covering around 4.8%.

V gene TRBV6-4 combines with J gene TRBJ1-2, with 9 bases lining up with TRBD1. Sequencing used peripheral blood. The origin of this receptor is a middle-aged woman with acute or convalescent COVID-19. The chain's CDR3 is CASSDSGTGIAYGYTF. The CDR3 DNA is TGTGCCAGCAGTGACTCGGGGACAGGGATTGCCTATGGCTACACCTTC.